This T cell receptor (beta chain) was documented in a study of T-cell memory formation after mild COVID-19 (dated by TCRdb to the early 2020s). As for the study more broadly: TCR sequence clusters from the two donors were found to be largely donor specific. Two young, previously healthy adult volunteers made up the cohort, one male and one female. Longitudinal TCRalpha and TCRbeta repertoire sequencing tracked T-cell clones expanding and contracting after mild COVID-19 in two donors. General study outcomes and caveats: Contracting CD4+ clones appeared mostly in the CM and EM memory subsets, whereas CD8+ clones were enriched in EMRA. The detection of some responding clones in pre-infection memory suggests that pre-existing cross-reactive memory T cells joined the SARS-CoV-2 response. Clones contracting from day 15 to 85 had balanced CD4/CD8 phenotypes, while a second wave expanding from day 15 to 37 was biased towards CD4+. The second-wave clones that peaked on day 37 were not confirmed to be SARS-CoV-2 specific. The study included only a couple of mild cases, and larger cohorts that include severe cases with pre-infection samples were judged to be necessary.

TCRdb records Illumina NovaSeq 6000 as the sequencer. TCRalpha and TCRbeta cDNA libraries were constructed by 5'RACE with constant-segment primers, with sample barcodes and unique molecular identifiers being introduced. RNA was extracted from every sample with Trizol reagent. Libraries were amplified in two PCR steps, with a second sample barcode and Illumina TruSeq adapters added in the second step. Sequencing of libraries was performed on an Illumina NovaSeq with 2 x 150 bp paired-end reads. On the authors' methods: With migec v1.2.7, reads were demultiplexed and then collapsed into UMI-guided consensus sequences. With mixcr v2.1.11, UMI consensuses were aligned to TRA and TRB V and J templates and assembled into clonotypes. A clonotype was counted as expanded or contracted only if both edgeR and NoisET called the change significant, with noise models trained on biological replicates. For edgeR calls, a false discovery rate-adjusted p below 0.01 and a log2 fold-change threshold of 1 were applied. PCA with hierarchical clustering of max-normalized trajectories of the 1000 most abundant clonotypes was used as exploratory dynamics analysis. Separately sequenced CD4+ and CD8+ repertoires were used to assign the CD4 or CD8 phenotype of responding clones. TCRdb cleaned the public reads at Q25 with fastp, built clones with MiXCR and kept in-frame beta chains. Rows are unified per CDR3 protein, each entry keeping the most common DNA and genes. The V and J calls reflect TCRdb's pipeline rather than the authors' work. Within this sample are roughly 450,000 distinct CDR3 sequences, with under 20% of them counted one time only. The ten largest clones take up around a fifth of the sample.

This clonotype was observed a handful of times. The antigen it binds to is not known. One base away there is no much larger clone; base qualities are not given. The CDR3 goes from the cysteine to the phenylalanine over 15 residues. Only the CDR3 portion is preserved as DNA: 45 bases, with reading frame beginning at the first base. Looking up the germline V gene yields CDR1 KGHDR and CDR2 SFDVKD. V is trimmed back by 3 bases and J by 4 bases, and the junction contains 5 bases that no gene match accounts for. Ficoll-Paque density gradient centrifugation was the method used to isolate PBMCs. The sample consisted of PBMCs or a T cell subset sorted from them (not recorded which). The sequence joins TRBV24-1 to TRBJ2-1; TRBD1 agrees with 7 junctional bases. The clonotype originates from a man aged 18 to 29 who had mild COVID-19 (a few samples of this study predate the infection). The sample titles of this study are shuffled in the database, so cell type and time point are left out; the donor was told from shared clones. DNA sequence: TGTGCCACCAGTGATCAAAACAGGGGTTACAATGAGCAGTTCTTC. Protein translation: CATSDQNRGYNEQFF.